This T cell receptor (beta chain) is drawn from a study of shared clonotypes between healthy human individuals. Study summary: Participating donors consisted of a couple of women and a few men aged 18 to 49. Study-wide points: Lower generation probabilities were found for non-shared clonotypes than for those shared by all four donors.

Trimming took 1 base from V and 2 from J, leaving 10 bases between them. The germline V gene has CDR1 SGHDT and CDR2 YYEEEE. The CDR3 runs 16 residues. Replicate PCRs from sorted subsets contained about 0.2 ug DNA, which is 31,000 or so T cell genomes. The protocol was immunoSEQ multiplex PCR, while the TCRdb copy is restricted to in-frame clones and leaves out a portion. The sample shows about 990,000 clones, approximately 80% of them seen only once. This clone was seen once. What it recognizes is unknown. The TCR comes from a man between 18 and 35 years old in good health. Some clones in this sample may be carry-over from other donors' samples. The specimen was memory CD4+ T cells from PBMCs. Stated subset: CD45RA-negative fraction. The chain couples TRBV5-6 to TRBJ2-6; D gene ambiguous. The CDR3 DNA sequence: TGTGCCAGCAGCTTGATGGGATTAGCTGGGGCCAACGTCCTGACTTTC. This encodes CASSLMGLAGANVLTF. Drawing the rest from reference TRBV5-6 and TRBJ2-6, the complete variable domain is DAGVTQSPTHLIKTRGQQVTLRCSPKSGHDTVSWYQQALGQGPQFIFQYYEEEERQRGNFPDRFSGHQFPNYSSELNVNALLLGDSALYLCASSLMGLAGANVLTFGAGSRLTVL.